The 29 T cell receptor beta chains listed next were all sequenced from one sample in a study of blood T cell repertoires in COVID-19. TCRdb keeps only in-frame clones here, not all; method: immunoSEQ multiplex PCR. The table lists approximately 180,000 clones, roughly 89% of them singletons. Sequenced material: peripheral blood. These receptor sequences come from a woman aged 50 to 65 with acute or convalescent COVID-19.

V is TRBV4-3 and J is TRBJ1-4; 8 nucleotides align to TRBD1. Germline trimming cut 2 bases from V and 7 bases from J; bases unmatched to any gene: 6. The CDR3 loop spans 15 amino acids. Germline CDR1 and CDR2: LGHNA and YSLEER. The CDR3: CASSQPGQGREKLFF. Here the CDR3 DNA reads TGCGCCAGCAGCCAACCTGGACAGGGTCGTGAAAAACTGTTTTTT.

The genes are TRBV5-4 and TRBJ2-7; 14 nucleotides line up with TRBD2. J lost 6 bases, V lost 5 bases, and 10 bases had no gene match. The CDR3 length is 16 residues. The germline gives CDR1 SGHNT, CDR2 YYREEE (reference sequence). The DNA of the CDR3 is TGTGCCAGCAGTTTCCGACTAGCGGGAGGGCCCAGCGAGCAGTACTTC. It translates to CASSFRLAGGPSEQYF.

The chain is built from TRBV28 and TRBJ2-7; 10 positions agree with TRBD1. Germline-derived CDR1 and CDR2 are MDHEN and SYDVKM. V gave up 5 bases and J gave up 6 bases; unmatched junction bases: 7. The CDR3 totals 14 residues. CDR3 sequence: CASSIDRGLFEQYF. For the CDR3, the DNA is TGTGCCAGCAGTATTGACAGGGGGCTGTTCGAGCAGTACTTC.

This chain's CDR3 is CATALGGIVADTQYF. CDR3 coding DNA: TGTGCCACCGCGTTAGGGGGTATAGTTGCAGATACGCAGTATTTT. This rearrangement joins TRBV24-1 to TRBJ2-3, with a weak D call TRBD1 (6 bases). This CDR3 spans 15 amino acids. CDR1 and CDR2 from the germline V gene are KGHDR and SFDVKD. V shed 9 bases and J shed 4 bases, with 19 bases lying between them.

This clone appeared a single time. The chain links TRBV6-5 to TRBJ2-7; D uncertain. V shed 2 bases and J shed 7 bases, with 15 bases lying between them. The CDR3 covers 14 residues. The V gene's germline CDR1 is MNHEY and CDR2 SVGAGI. The CDR3 loop reads CASSYQVPDREQYF. CDR3 nucleotides: TGTGCCAGCAGTTACCAGGTCCCAGATCGGGAGCAGTACTTC.

The rearrangement joins TRBV30 to TRBJ1-5; D uncertain. This CDR3 is built from 12 residues. Trimming pared 3 bases from V and 4 bases from J, leaving 7 bases between. Germline CDR1 reads GTSNPN; CDR2 reads SVGIG (reference sequence). As DNA, the CDR3 is TGTGCCTGGAGCAGTCCTAATCAGCCCCAGCATTTT. It encodes CAWSSPNQPQHF.

This clone was picked up one time. The V call is TRBV30, the J call TRBJ1-2; perhaps TRBD1 as D (6 bases). In germline, CDR1 is GTSNPN, CDR2 SVGIG (reference sequence). CDR3 length: 14 amino acids. V lost 3 bases and J lost 5, with 16 bases in between. The CDR3 DNA follows: TGTGCCTGGAGGGGGGCAGGGCGCGCGTATGGCTACACCTTC. Protein sequence: CAWRGAGRAYGYTF.

The gene calls are TRBV15 and TRBJ2-1, with 12 bases identical to TRBD2. The trim removed 1 base at V and 9 bases at J, leaving 4 bases unmatched. This CDR3 has 15 residues. Germline V gene data show CDR1 as LNHNV and CDR2 as YYDKDF (reference sequence). The CDR3 nucleotides read TGTGCCACCAGCAGAGGAACTAGCGGGGGGATTGAGCAGTTCTTC. Translation gives CATSRGTSGGIEQFF.

The CDR3 coding sequence is TGTGCCTGGGATCGAGGACTGACAATAAAGGGGGAGCTGTTTTTT. Protein sequence: CAWDRGLTIKGELFF. This chain links TRBV30 with TRBJ2-2; TRBD2 might be the D (5 bases). This CDR3 region has 15 residues. From germline, CDR1 is GTSNPN and CDR2 SVGIG (reference sequence). Trimming removed 5 bases at V and 8 bases at J, with 21 bases between.

In this sample, this clone turned up once. The rearrangement links TRBV21-1 to TRBJ2-2; TRBD1, the table's D call, lacks a check against the DNA. TRBV21-1 is assigned pseudogene status. The CDR3 consists of 15 residues. Written as DNA, the CDR3 is TGTGCCAGCACCTTGGACAGGGAGGACACCGGGGAGCTGTTTTTT. Its translation is CASTLDREDTGELFF.

The chain couples TRBV3-1 (or the pseudogene TRBV3-2) to TRBJ1-2, with TRBD1 matching over 7 bases. The CDR3 is 14 amino acids. Germline V gives CDR1 LGHDT, CDR2 YNNKEL (reference sequence). The J segment lost 0 bases and the V segment lost 5 bases, leaving 3 bases of the junction unmatched. The CDR3 is CASSYQGANYGYTF. CDR3 DNA: TGTGCCAGCAGCTACCAGGGGGCTAACTATGGCTACACCTTC.

The chain is built from TRBV27 and TRBJ2-7; 9 bases are shared with TRBD1. The CDR3 runs to 14 residues. V lost 4 bases and J lost 2; bases outside the gene matches: 3. In germline, CDR1 is MNHEY, CDR2 SMNVEV (reference sequence). For the CDR3, the DNA is TGTGCCAGCAGTTGGGGACAGGGCGCCTACGAGCAGTACTTC. Encoded protein: CASSWGQGAYEQYF.

This sequence joins TRBV5-5 and TRBJ2-5, with 10 nucleotides matching TRBD1. The germline V gene has CDR1 SGHKS and CDR2 YYEKEE (reference sequence). This CDR3 has 13 residues. The V segment lost 4 bases and the J segment 9 bases; nucleotides outside the gene matches: 6. The CDR3 loop is CASSDGQGGPQYF. The CDR3 nucleotides read TGTGCCAGCAGCGACGGACAGGGGGGGCCCCAGTACTTC.

The rearrangement uses TRBV4-3 and TRBJ2-5; maybe TRBD2 (7 bases). The CDR3 totals 15 residues. Per the germline V gene, CDR1 is LGHNA and CDR2 is YSLEER. Trimming removed 0 bases from V and 4 bases from J, with 12 bases in between. This chain's CDR3 is CASSQEYGGLETQYF. CDR3 nucleotides: TGCGCCAGCAGCCAAGAGTACGGGGGGCTAGAGACCCAGTACTTC.

The chain links TRBV11-2 to TRBJ1-4; 11 bases align to TRBD1. The CDR3 consists of 15 residues. With 5 bases clipped from V and 6 bases from J, the junction kept 5 bases outside the gene matches. CDR1 SGHAT and CDR2 FQNNGV come from the germline V gene. CDR3 coding DNA: TGTGCCAGCAGCGCTTGGACAGGGGGCCATGAAAAACTGTTTTTT. This translates into CASSAWTGGHEKLFF.

The sample holds one count of this clone. V is TRBV5-1 and J is TRBJ1-1; D may be TRBD1 (5 bases). Germline V gene sequence: CDR1 SGHRS, CDR2 YFSETQ. V lost 2 bases and J 3 bases, leaving 5 bases between the germline ends. CDR3 length: 12 residues. CDR3 bases: TGCGCCAGCAGCTTAGGGGACACTGAAGCTTTCTTT. Protein: CASSLGDTEAFF.

The chain carries TRBV19 and TRBJ1-1; a possible D gene is TRBD1 (5 bases). The CDR3 loop spans 14 amino acids. Trimming stripped 8 bases from V and 0 bases from J, with 13 bases between. CDR1 and CDR2 (germline): LNHDA, SQIVND (reference sequence). CDR3: CASAGLSMNTEAFF. As DNA, the CDR3 is TGTGCCAGTGCGGGACTGAGCATGAACACTGAAGCTTTCTTT.

This chain joins TRBV6-2 or TRBV6-3 and TRBJ2-3; 7 bases line up with TRBD2. V lost 2 bases, J lost 2 bases, and 10 bases stayed unmatched. The CDR3 sequence is 17 residues long. Per the germline V gene, CDR1 is MNHEY and CDR2 is SVGEGT. DNA of the CDR3: TGTGCCAGCAGTTACGCGGAAACTAGCGCTTTCACAGATACGCAGTATTTT. Its translation: CASSYAETSAFTDTQYF.

CDR3 sequence (DNA): TGTGCCAGCTCACTTTCCGCGAACACCGGGGAGCTGTTTTTT. Protein sequence: CASSLSANTGELFF. This chain links TRBV18 with TRBJ2-2, with unresolved D. Trimming removed 4 bases from V and 0 bases from J, with 6 bases in between. Germline CDR1 is KGHSH and CDR2 is LQKENI. CDR3 length equals 14 residues.

The chain uses TRBV10-1 and TRBJ2-2, with TRBD2 matching 10 bases. The length of the CDR3 is 15 residues. V lost 5 bases and J lost 5; bases outside the gene matches: 5. The V gene's germline CDR1 is WNHNN and CDR2 SYGVQD (reference sequence). The CDR3 sequence: CASSPGTSVTGELFF. CDR3 nucleotides: TGCGCCAGCAGTCCCGGGACTAGCGTTACCGGGGAGCTGTTTTTT.

The chain carries TRBV24-1 and TRBJ2-5; 9 nucleotides line up with TRBD1. CDR1 and CDR2 from the germline V gene are KGHDR and SFDVKD. Germline trimming cut 4 bases from V and 4 bases from J; bases unmatched to any gene: 3. This CDR3 contains 14 residues. The chain's CDR3 is CATSETGGGETQYF. For the CDR3, the DNA is TGTGCCACCAGTGAGACAGGGGGGGGAGAGACCCAGTACTTC.

As DNA, the CDR3 is TGTGCCAGTATCCCGACAGGGAACTATGGCTACACCTTC. Translation: CASIPTGNYGYTF. The chain recombines TRBV19 with TRBJ1-2, with 7 bases matching TRBD1. CDR1 and CDR2 from the germline V gene are LNHDA and SQIVND (reference sequence). The CDR3 length is 13 residues. Trimming removed 7 bases from V and 2 bases from J; junction bases left unmatched: 4. The full variable domain, its missing parts supplied by reference TRBV19 and TRBJ1-2, is DGGITQSPKYLFRKEGQNVTLSCEQNLNHDAMYWYRQDPGQGLRLIYYSQIVNDFQKGDIAEGYSVSREKKESFPLTVTSAQKNPTAFYLCASIPTGNYGYTFGSGTRLTVV.

The V and J genes are TRBV21-1 and TRBJ1-1. TRBV21-1 is noted as a pseudogene. CDR3 length: 15 amino acids. CDR3: CASSKARARNTEAFF. The CDR3 DNA reads TGTGCCAGCAGCAAAGCGAGGGCGCGGAACACTGAAGCTTTCTTT.

The rearrangement joins TRBV30 to TRBJ2-5; 10 positions match TRBD1. CDR1 GTSNPN and CDR2 SVGIG come from the germline V gene (reference sequence). V shed 0 bases and J 6 bases; nucleotides not matched to a gene: 7. The CDR3 has 15 amino acids. The CDR3 spells CAWSVPGQGTKTQYF. In DNA, the CDR3 is TGTGCCTGGAGTGTTCCGGGACAGGGGACCAAGACCCAGTACTTC. Supplemented by reference TRBV30 and TRBJ2-5, the full variable domain reads SQTIHQWPATLVQPVGSPLSLECTVEGTSNPNLYWYRQAAGRGLQLLFYSVGIGQISSEVPQNLSASRPQDRQFILSSKKLLLSDSGFYLCAWSVPGQGTKTQYFGPGTRLLVL.

CDR3: CAWSLAGGTDTQYF. CDR3 DNA sequence: TGTGCCTGGAGTCTAGCGGGAGGCACAGATACGCAGTATTTT. V and J are TRBV30 and TRBJ2-3, with TRBD2 identical over 10 bases. Germline CDR1 and CDR2: GTSNPN and SVGIG (reference sequence). V dropped 2 bases and J dropped 1; count of bases not matched to a gene: 0. This CDR3 region has 14 residues.

This chain links TRBV5-1 with TRBJ2-7; weak D call: TRBD1 (5 bases). The V end lost 2 bases, the J end lost 7 bases, and 13 bases lay between the germline ends. The CDR3 covers 13 residues. Germline CDR1 is SGHRS and CDR2 is YFSETQ. The CDR3 protein is CASSFGQGEEQYF. In DNA form, the CDR3 reads TGCGCCAGCAGCTTCGGGCAGGGTGAGGAGCAGTACTTC.

The chain joins TRBV7-3 to TRBJ2-3, with 7 bases lining up with TRBD1. The germline V gene has CDR1 SGHTA and CDR2 FQGTGA. Trimming cost V 5 bases and J 0 bases; bases outside gene matches: 8. This CDR3 contains 16 residues. The CDR3 sequence is CASSPKPGQSTDTQYF. The CDR3 DNA sequence: TGTGCCAGCAGCCCGAAACCGGGACAGAGCACAGATACGCAGTATTTT.

The gene calls are TRBV21-1 and TRBJ1-6. TRBV21-1 is labeled a pseudogene. The CDR3 has 16 residues. This CDR3 is CASSKGRVEEEGPLHF. CDR3 nucleotide sequence: TGTGCCAGCAGCAAAGGAAGGGTGGAGGAGGAGGGCCCCCTCCACTTT.

The chain's CDR3 is CASSQVLTGDYGYTF. The CDR3 DNA reads TGTGCCAGCAGCCAAGTATTGACAGGGGACTATGGCTACACCTTC. The J gene is TRBJ1-2, the V gene TRBV3-1 (or the pseudogene TRBV3-2); 8 bases agree with TRBD1. This CDR3 region has 15 residues. V lost 1 base and J lost 3; bases outside the gene matches: 4. Germline values: CDR1 LGHDT, CDR2 YNNKEL (reference sequence).